A single sample is the source of the 7 T cell receptor beta chains below, sequenced in a study of long-term antiretroviral therapy in people with HIV. At the survey level, the v3.0 immunoSEQ assay was run. Only in-frame clones appear in the TCRdb table, and some are missing; sequencing was by immunoSEQ multiplex PCR. In the table there are about 35,000 clones, 80% to 90% of which are singletons. Source: unsorted PBMCs, taken 0.3 years after starting antiretroviral therapy. The receptors come from a man between 18 and 35 years old with HIV.

This clone was recorded once. The chain is built from TRBV6-5 and TRBJ1-1, with TRBD1 as a possible D gene (5 bases). CDR1 and CDR2 from the germline V gene are MNHEY and SVGAGI. With 2 bases removed from V and 7 bases from J, the gap between germline ends came to 8 bases. The CDR3 contains 12 residues. CDR3 residues: CASSYPDSEAFF. In nucleotides, the CDR3 is TGTGCCAGCAGTTACCCTGACAGTGAAGCTTTCTTT.

This clone showed up just once. The chain uses TRBV6-5 and TRBJ2-5; D gene ambiguous. The germline V and J ends were trimmed by 2 bases and 4 bases, with 17 bases remaining between them. Germline CDR1 MNHEY, CDR2 SVGAGI. The CDR3 has 16 residues. The CDR3 is CASSYRLPAQGETQYF. The CDR3 DNA reads as TGTGCCAGCAGTTACAGGCTCCCAGCACAAGGAGAGACCCAGTACTTC.

V gene TRBV7-9 combines with J gene TRBJ2-7, with a tentative D call TRBD2 (5 bases). The CDR3 is made up of 14 amino acids. In germline, CDR1 is SEHNR, CDR2 FQNEAQ (reference sequence). The V gene lost 5 bases and the J gene lost 4 bases, with 15 bases spanning the gap. This CDR3 is CASSRGLSPYEQYF. DNA for the CDR3: TGTGCCAGCAGCCGCGGACTCTCCCCATACGAGCAGTACTTC. Looking up the rest from reference TRBV7-9 and TRBJ2-7 gives the full variable domain: DTGVSQNPRHKITKRGQNVTFRCDPISEHNRLYWYRQTLGQGPEFLTYFQNEAQLEKSRLLSDRFSAERPKGSFSTLEIQRTEQGDSAMYLCASSRGLSPYEQYFGPGTRLTVT.

The chain carries TRBV5-1 and TRBJ1-4; 11 bases fit TRBD1. The V and J ends lost 4 bases and 7 bases, in that order; junction bases with no gene match: 15. Germline CDR1 is SGHRS and CDR2 is YFSETQ. The CDR3 runs 18 residues. CDR3 DNA: TGCGCCAGCAGCCGATTGTGGACAGGGGGCGGCATAGGTGAAAAACTGTTTTTT. Translating gives CASSRLWTGGGIGEKLFF. Looking up the rest from reference TRBV5-1 and TRBJ1-4 gives the full variable domain: KAGVTQTPRYLIKTRGQQVTLSCSPISGHRSVSWYQQTPGQGLQFLFEYFSETQRNKGNFPGRFSGRQFSNSRSEMNVSTLELGDSALYLCASSRLWTGGGIGEKLFFGSGTQLSVL.

The rearrangement joins TRBV19 to TRBJ2-1; 10 positions match TRBD2. J lost 7 bases, V lost 1 base, and 7 bases had no gene match. CDR1 is LNHDA and CDR2 is SQIVND in the germline V gene (reference sequence). The CDR3 has 16 residues. The CDR3 coding sequence is TGTGCCAGTAGTATAGGTGTTAGCGGGGGGTCGAATGAGCAGTTCTTC. Amino acid sequence: CASSIGVSGGSNEQFF.

The chain has TRBV7-3 and TRBJ2-5; TRBD1 agrees at 7 bases. This CDR3 spans 14 amino acids. Losses at the gene ends were 0 bases for V and 4 bases for J; bases not matched to a gene: 2. The germline gives CDR1 SGHTA, CDR2 FQGTGA. As DNA, the CDR3 is TGTGCCAGCAGCTTAACAGGGGGCGCAGAGACCCAGTACTTC. Protein: CASSLTGGAETQYF.

The CDR3 here is CATSREYHREGEQFF. The CDR3 nucleotides are TGTGCCACCAGCAGAGAATATCACAGGGAGGGTGAGCAGTTCTTC. This rearrangement joins TRBV15 to TRBJ2-1, with TRBD2 as a possible D gene (7 bases). The CDR3 is made up of 15 amino acids. V lost 0 bases and J 9 bases, leaving 15 bases between the germline ends. Germline CDR1 is LNHNV and CDR2 is YYDKDF (reference sequence).